This T cell receptor (beta chain) was identified during a study of Graves' ophthalmopathy and Graves' hyperthyroidism. Across the whole study: Samples of peripheral blood were obtained at initial diagnosis, prior to treatment of any kind.

Scientists amplified the TCR beta CDR3 regions from RNA transcripts. Second-round multiplex PCR came after first-round RT-PCR with HTBI primers. TCRdb passed the multiplex PCR reads through MiXCR, listing each CDR3 protein once. The sample yields some 350,000 distinct CDR3 sequences, 17% seen once. The CDR3 has 14 residues. V was clipped by 3 bases and J by 4 bases, with 13 bases between them. Germline values: CDR1 SGDLS, CDR2 YYNGEE. PBMCs came from 7.5 to 10 ml of fresh peripheral blood. The sequence was collected from an adult woman with stable Graves' hyperthyroidism. J is TRBJ1-1 and V is TRBV9; a weak D match, TRBD1 (5 bases). Sequenced material: peripheral blood. This chain's CDR3 is CASSAGTATTEAFF. The CDR3 region has the DNA TGTGCCAGCAGCGCCGGGACGGCTACCACTGAAGCTTTCTTT.